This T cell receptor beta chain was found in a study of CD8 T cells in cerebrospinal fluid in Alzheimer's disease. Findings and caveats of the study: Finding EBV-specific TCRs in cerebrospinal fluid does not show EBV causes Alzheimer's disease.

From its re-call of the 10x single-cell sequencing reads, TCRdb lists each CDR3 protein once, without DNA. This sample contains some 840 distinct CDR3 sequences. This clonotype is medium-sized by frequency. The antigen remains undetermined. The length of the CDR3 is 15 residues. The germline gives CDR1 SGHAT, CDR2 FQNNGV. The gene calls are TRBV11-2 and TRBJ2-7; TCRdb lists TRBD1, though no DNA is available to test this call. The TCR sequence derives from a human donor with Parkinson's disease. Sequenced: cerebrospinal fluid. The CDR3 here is CASSLQGGASYEQYF.